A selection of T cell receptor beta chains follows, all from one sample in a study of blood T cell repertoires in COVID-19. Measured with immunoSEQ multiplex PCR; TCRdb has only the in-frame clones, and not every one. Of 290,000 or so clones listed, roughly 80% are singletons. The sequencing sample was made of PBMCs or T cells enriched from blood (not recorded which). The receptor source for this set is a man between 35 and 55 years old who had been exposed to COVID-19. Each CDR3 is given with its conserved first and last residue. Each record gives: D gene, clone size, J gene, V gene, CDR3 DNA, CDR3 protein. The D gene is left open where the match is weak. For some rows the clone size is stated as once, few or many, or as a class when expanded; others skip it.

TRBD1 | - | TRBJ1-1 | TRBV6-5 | TGTGCCAGCAGTTCCCGGGACAGCAGAAAAGCTTTCTTT | CASSSRDSRKAFF
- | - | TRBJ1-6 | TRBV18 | TGTGCCAGCTCACCACCGGGACTACCTATAACTAATTCACCCCTCCACTTT | CASSPPGLPITNSPLHF
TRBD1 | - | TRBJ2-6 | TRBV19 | TGTGCCAGTAGTATAGTTAGGGCGACAGGGGGCGCCTCTGGGGCCAACGTCCTGACTTTC | CASSIVRATGGASGANVLTF
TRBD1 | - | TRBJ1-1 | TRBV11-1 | TGTGCCAGCAGCTTAATCCAGGGGGCTTCCACTGAAGCTTTCTTT | CASSLIQGASTEAFF
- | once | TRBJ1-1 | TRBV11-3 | TGTGCCAGCAGCCGACCCGGGGAGGCTGAAGCTTTCTTT | CASSRPGEAEAFF
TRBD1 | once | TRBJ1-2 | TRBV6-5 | TGTGCCAGCACCAGCGGACAGGGCGGGAAGGACCGCTTC | CASTSGQGGKDRF
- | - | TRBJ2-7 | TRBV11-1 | TGTGCCAGCAGCTCCCACGGGGTTACCTACGAGCAGTACTTC | CASSSHGVTYEQYF
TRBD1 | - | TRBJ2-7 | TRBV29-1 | TGCAGCGTTGGGGACAGGGGGGGTCCTTGGGAGCAGTACTTC | CSVGDRGGPWEQYF
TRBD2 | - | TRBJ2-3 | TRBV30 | TGTGCCTGGAGTCCGGGGACTAGCGGCCACACAGATACGCAGTATTTT | CAWSPGTSGHTDTQYF
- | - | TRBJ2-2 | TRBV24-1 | TGTGCCACCAGTGGGGGAGCTAACACCGGGGAGCTGTTTTTT | CATSGGANTGELFF
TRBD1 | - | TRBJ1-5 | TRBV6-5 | TGTGCCAGCAGCCGGGGACAGACTAGCAATCAGCCCCAGCATTTT | CASSRGQTSNQPQHF
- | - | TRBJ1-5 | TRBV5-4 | TGTGCCAGCAGCGCCACGATCGGTCAGCCCCAGCATTTT | CASSATIGQPQHF
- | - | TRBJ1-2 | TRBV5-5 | TGTGCCAGCAGCTTGACCCGGGATTGGTATGGCTACACCTTC | CASSLTRDWYGYTF
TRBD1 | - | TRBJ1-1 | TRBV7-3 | TGTGCCAGCAGCCCGGGACAGGGAAACACTGAAGCTTTCTTT | CASSPGQGNTEAFF
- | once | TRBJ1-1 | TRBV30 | TGTGCCTGGGGTCACAGGGATTTCACTGAAGCTTTCTTT | CAWGHRDFTEAFF
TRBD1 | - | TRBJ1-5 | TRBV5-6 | TGTGCCAGCAGCGAGACAGGGCAGCAGCCCCAGCATTTT | CASSETGQQPQHF
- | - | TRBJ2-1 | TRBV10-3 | TGTGCCATCATGAGTAGCTCCTACAATGAGCAGTTCTTC | CAIMSSSYNEQFF
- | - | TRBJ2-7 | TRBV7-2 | TGTGCCAGCAGCTTAGTAGGGTCAGGGGCCACGGAGCAGTACTTC | CASSLVGSGATEQYF
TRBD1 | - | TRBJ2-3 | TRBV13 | TGTGCCAGCAGCCCGGGACAGGGGAGTTCTTATGGAGATACGCAGTATTTT | CASSPGQGSSYGDTQYF
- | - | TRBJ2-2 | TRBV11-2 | TGTGCCAGCAGCTCCTTCGTCCCCGGGGAGCTGTTTTTT | CASSSFVPGELFF
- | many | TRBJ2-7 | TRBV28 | TGTGCCAGCAGCTACTTATCGTACGAGCAGTACTTC | CASSYLSYEQYF
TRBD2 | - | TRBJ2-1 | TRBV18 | TGTGCCAGCTCACCGCCGGGACTAGTTATCAATGAGCAGTTCTTC | CASSPPGLVINEQFF
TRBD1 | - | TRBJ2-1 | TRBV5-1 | TGCGCCAGCAGGACGTCAGGGGGCGCCTCCTACAATGAGCAGTTCTTC | CASRTSGGASYNEQFF
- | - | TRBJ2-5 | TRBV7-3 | TGTGCCAGCAGCTCAAGCACAGTAGAGACCCAGTACTTC | CASSSSTVETQYF
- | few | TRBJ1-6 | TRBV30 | TGTGCCTGGAGTGTGGCCCGCACCCCGGGAAATTCACCCCTCCACTTT | CAWSVARTPGNSPLHF
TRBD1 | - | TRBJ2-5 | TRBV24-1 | TGTGCCACCAGGGGACAGGGAGTAGAGACCCAGTACTTC | CATRGQGVETQYF
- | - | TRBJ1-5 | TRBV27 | TGTGCCAGCAGGCGGACAGTTAATCAGCCCCAGCATTTT | CASRRTVNQPQHF
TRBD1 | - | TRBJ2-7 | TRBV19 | TGTGCCAGTAGTGTGGACAGGGGCCCCTACGAGCAGTACTTC | CASSVDRGPYEQYF
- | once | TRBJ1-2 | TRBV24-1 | TGTGCCACCAGTGATTTGCAGGGGCGGGGCTACACCTTC | CATSDLQGRGYTF
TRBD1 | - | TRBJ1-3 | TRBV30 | TGTGCCTGGGAGAAATGGACAGGGATCTTAAGAAACACCATATATTTT | CAWEKWTGILRNTIYF
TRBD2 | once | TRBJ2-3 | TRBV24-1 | TGTGCCACCAGTGATTCGGGACTAGCGGGAGGGACCAGCACAGATACGCAGTATTTT | CATSDSGLAGGTSTDTQYF
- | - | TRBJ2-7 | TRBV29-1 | TGCAGCGTCTTATCAGACTACGAGCAGTACTTC | CSVLSDYEQYF
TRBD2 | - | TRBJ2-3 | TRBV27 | TGTGCCAGCAGTCTAGCGGGAGTGGTAGATACGCAGTATTTT | CASSLAGVVDTQYF
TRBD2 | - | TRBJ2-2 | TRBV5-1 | TGCGCCAGCAGCGAGGGACTAGCGGGACGCACCGGGGAGCTGTTTTTT | CASSEGLAGRTGELFF